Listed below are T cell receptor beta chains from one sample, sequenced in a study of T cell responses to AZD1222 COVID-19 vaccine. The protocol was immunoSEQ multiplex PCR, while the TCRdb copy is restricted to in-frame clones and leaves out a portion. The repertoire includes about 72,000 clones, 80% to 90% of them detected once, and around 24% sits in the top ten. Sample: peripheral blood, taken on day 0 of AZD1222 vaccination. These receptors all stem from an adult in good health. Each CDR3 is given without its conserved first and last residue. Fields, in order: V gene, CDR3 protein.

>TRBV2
ASSIRGTEAF
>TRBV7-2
ASSSNRAEPQH
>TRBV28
ASSLDTPGFGYT
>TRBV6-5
ASRGDRETQY
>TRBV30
AWRAHANTGELF
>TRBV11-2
ASSPERPYEQY
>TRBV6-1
ASSDLFVRLYNEQF
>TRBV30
AHRGNTEAF
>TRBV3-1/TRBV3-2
ASSQGPSPEAF
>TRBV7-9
ASSADRDRGLRSPLH
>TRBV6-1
ASSEISGRAF
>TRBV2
ASSAGRAVNQPQH
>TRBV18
ASSSGRMNTEAF
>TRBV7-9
AGGRVGTEAF
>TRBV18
ASSPRAGGGMNTEAF
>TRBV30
AWSVQMGLAKNIQY
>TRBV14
ASSQERARNTGELF
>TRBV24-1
ATSDPQGFYGYT
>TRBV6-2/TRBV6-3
ASSYSYGTGLSYNEQF
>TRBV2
ASSETSGGLDTQY
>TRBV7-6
ASNLGDRGTDTQY
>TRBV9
ASSVGGQSNYEQY
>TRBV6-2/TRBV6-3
ASSHGPLGDTEAF